The 4 T cell receptor beta chains reported below all come from one sample, sequenced in a study of T cell repertoires in cytomegalovirus infection. One entry per CDR3 protein, called by TCRdb with MiXCR from the reads. The sample includes some 400,000 distinct CDR3 sequences, less than 20% of them seen just once. Sequencing was performed on PBMCs. These receptor sequences come from a human donor in good health (CMV status not recorded). Some clones in this sample may be carry-over from other donors' samples.

The rearrangement links TRBV20-1 to TRBJ2-1; D might be TRBD2 (6 bases). Germline CDR1 and CDR2: DFQATT and SNEGSKA (reference sequence). V was pared by 6 bases and J by 0 bases, with 15 bases between. The CDR3 spans 15 residues. The CDR3 DNA reads as TGCAGTGCCAGCAGCGGAGCGGGCTCCTACAATGAGCAGTTCTTC. This encodes CSASSGAGSYNEQFF.

This clonotype was counted many times. The chain uses TRBV7-2 and TRBJ2-5; D perhaps matches TRBD1 (6 bases). Germline V gene sequence: CDR1 SGHTA, CDR2 FQGNSA. Trimming stripped 4 bases from V and 2 bases from J, with 14 bases between. The CDR3 is 15 residues long. This CDR3 is CASSSSGTRQETQYF. In DNA form, the CDR3 reads TGTGCCAGCAGCTCCTCCGGGACAAGACAAGAGACCCAGTACTTC.

The CDR3 sequence: CASSVGTTPYQETQYF. The CDR3 coding sequence is TGTGCCAGCAGCGTAGGGACTACCCCCTACCAAGAGACCCAGTACTTC. The rearrangement links TRBV7-9 to TRBJ2-5; 7 positions match TRBD2. This CDR3 region has 16 residues. V lost 5 bases and J lost 0; bases outside the gene matches: 9. Germline-derived CDR1 and CDR2 are SEHNR and FQNEAQ (reference sequence).

In its sample, this clonotype was seen a few times. The V and J genes are TRBV15 and TRBJ2-5; weak D call: TRBD1 (5 bases). CDR3 length: 16 residues. Germline V gives CDR1 LNHNV, CDR2 YYDKDF (reference sequence). The germline V and J ends were trimmed by 0 bases and 3 bases, with 14 bases remaining between them. This chain's CDR3 is CATSREARVMEETQYF. The CDR3 DNA reads TGTGCCACCAGCAGAGAGGCCAGGGTAATGGAAGAGACCCAGTACTTC.